This TCR beta chain was sequenced during a study of blood T cell repertoires in COVID-19. The wider study: From the United States, Italy and Spain came samples of acute and convalescent COVID-19. Sources were T cells, B-cell-depleted T cells, or PBMCs; the material itself was cDNA or gDNA.

Germline CDR1 and CDR2: LNHDA and SQIVND (reference sequence). The CDR3 is 15 residues long. V shed 6 bases and J 4 bases; nucleotides not matched to a gene: 4. This clone was seen just once. As processed by the authors: Nucleated cell number was recorded as an estimate derived from reference gene primer amplification. TCRdb's copy holds only in-frame clones and misses some; the assay was immunoSEQ multiplex PCR. The DNA was the basis for D and trimming; V, J and clone size are from that table. The profile shows roughly 160,000 clones, 65% to 85% of them singletons. The clonotype was recovered from a woman aged 55 to 70 with acute or convalescent COVID-19. This rearrangement joins TRBV19 to TRBJ2-1; 12 bases are shared with TRBD1. Sequenced input: peripheral blood. This CDR3 reads CASRRDRGQYNEQFF. The CDR3, as DNA: TGTGCCAGTAGACGGGACAGGGGGCAATACAATGAGCAGTTCTTC.